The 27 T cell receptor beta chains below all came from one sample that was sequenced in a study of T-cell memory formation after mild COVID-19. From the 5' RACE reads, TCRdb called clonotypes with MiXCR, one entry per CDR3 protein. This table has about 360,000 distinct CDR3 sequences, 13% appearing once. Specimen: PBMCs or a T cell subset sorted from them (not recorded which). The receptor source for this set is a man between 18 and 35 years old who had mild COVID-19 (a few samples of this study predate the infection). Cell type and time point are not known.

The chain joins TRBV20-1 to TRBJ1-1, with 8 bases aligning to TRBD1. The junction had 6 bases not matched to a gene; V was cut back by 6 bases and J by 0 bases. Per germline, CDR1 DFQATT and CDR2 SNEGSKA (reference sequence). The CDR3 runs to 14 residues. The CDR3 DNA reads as TGCAGTGCCCTACAGGGGGACATGAACACTGAAGCTTTCTTT. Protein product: CSALQGDMNTEAFF.

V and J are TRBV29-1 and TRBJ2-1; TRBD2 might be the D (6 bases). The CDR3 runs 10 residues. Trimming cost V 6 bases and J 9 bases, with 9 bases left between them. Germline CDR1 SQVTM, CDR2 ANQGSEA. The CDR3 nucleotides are TGCAGCGTGGTGGGAGGTGAGCAGTTCTTC. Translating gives CSVVGGEQFF.

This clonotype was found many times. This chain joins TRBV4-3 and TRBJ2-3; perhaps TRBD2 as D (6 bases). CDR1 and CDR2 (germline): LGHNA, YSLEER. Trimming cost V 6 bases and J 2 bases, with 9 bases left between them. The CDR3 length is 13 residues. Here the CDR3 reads CASSPGLTDTQYF. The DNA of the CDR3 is TGCGCCAGCAGTCCGGGACTCACAGATACGCAGTATTTT.

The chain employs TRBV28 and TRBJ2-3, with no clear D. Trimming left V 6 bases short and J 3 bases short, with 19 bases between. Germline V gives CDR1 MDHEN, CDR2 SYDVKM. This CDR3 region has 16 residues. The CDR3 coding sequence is TGTGCCAGCAGCCAAAATGACCCTCCCATTACAGATACGCAGTATTTT. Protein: CASSQNDPPITDTQYF.

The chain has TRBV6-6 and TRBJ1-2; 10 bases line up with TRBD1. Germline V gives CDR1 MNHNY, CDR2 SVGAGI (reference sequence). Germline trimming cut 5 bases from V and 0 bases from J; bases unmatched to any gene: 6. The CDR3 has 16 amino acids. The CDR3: CASSRRDRGSNYGYTF. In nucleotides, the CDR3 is TGTGCCAGCAGTCGCCGGGACAGGGGTTCTAACTATGGCTACACCTTC.

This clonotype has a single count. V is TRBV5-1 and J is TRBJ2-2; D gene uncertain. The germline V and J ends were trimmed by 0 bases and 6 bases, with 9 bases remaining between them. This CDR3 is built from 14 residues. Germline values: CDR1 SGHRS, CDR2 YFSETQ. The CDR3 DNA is TGCGCCAGCAGCTTGGTTTCAACCTCCGGGGAGCTGTTTTTT. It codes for CASSLVSTSGELFF.

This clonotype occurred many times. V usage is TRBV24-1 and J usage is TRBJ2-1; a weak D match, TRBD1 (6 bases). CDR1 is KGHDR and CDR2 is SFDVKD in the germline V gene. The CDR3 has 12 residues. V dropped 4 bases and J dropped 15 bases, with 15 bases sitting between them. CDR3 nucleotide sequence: TGTGCCACCAGTGAATTTACAGGGTCTTGGTTCTTC. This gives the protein CATSEFTGSWFF.

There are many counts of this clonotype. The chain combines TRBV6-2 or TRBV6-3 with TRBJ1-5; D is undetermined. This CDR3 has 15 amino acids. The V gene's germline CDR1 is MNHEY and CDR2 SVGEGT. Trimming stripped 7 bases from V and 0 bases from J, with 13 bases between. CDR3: CASTYNSDSNQPQHF. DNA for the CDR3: TGTGCCAGCACCTACAACAGCGATAGCAATCAGCCCCAGCATTTT.

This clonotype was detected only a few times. The CDR3 DNA sequence: TGTGCCAGCAGCTCTGGGGGGGTAGCCAAAAACATTCAGTACTTC. Residues: CASSSGGVAKNIQYF. The chain carries TRBV5-4 and TRBJ2-4, with TRBD2 matching over 7 bases. There are 15 residues in the CDR3. CDR1 SGHNT and CDR2 YYREEE come from the germline V gene (reference sequence). V lost 3 bases and J lost 0; bases outside the gene matches: 3.

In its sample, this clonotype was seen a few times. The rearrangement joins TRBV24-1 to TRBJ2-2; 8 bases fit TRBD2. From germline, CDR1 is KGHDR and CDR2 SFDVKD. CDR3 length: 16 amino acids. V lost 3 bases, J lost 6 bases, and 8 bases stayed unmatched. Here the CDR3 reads CATSDAGGELSGELFF. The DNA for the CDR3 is TGTGCCACCAGTGATGCGGGGGGCGAGCTGTCCGGGGAGCTGTTTTTT.

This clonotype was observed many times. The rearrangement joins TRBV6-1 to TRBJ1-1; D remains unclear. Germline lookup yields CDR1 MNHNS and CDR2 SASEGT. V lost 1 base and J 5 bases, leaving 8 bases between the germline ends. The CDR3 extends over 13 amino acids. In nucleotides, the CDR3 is TGTGCCAGCAGTGAAGTGTACGGGACTGAAGCTTTCTTT. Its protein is CASSEVYGTEAFF.

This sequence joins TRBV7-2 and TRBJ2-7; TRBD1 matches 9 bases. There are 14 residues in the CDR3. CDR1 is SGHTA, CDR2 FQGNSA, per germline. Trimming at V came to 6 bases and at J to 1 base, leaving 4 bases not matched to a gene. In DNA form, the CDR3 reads TGTGCCAGCAGGCGACAGGGGGGATCCTACGAGCAGTACTTC. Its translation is CASRRQGGSYEQYF.

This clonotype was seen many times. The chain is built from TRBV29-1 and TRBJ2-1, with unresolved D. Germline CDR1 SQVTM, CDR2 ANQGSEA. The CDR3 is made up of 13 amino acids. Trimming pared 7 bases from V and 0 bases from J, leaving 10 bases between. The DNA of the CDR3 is TGCAGCGGTGGATCCAGCTCCTACAATGAGCAGTTCTTC. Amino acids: CSGGSSSYNEQFF.

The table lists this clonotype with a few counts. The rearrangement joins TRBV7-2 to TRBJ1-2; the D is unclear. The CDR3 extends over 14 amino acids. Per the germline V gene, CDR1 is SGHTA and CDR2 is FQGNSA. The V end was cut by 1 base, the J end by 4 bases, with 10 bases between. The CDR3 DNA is TGTGCCAGCAGCTTAGATATGGCCTTCTATGGCTACACCTTC. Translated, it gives CASSLDMAFYGYTF.

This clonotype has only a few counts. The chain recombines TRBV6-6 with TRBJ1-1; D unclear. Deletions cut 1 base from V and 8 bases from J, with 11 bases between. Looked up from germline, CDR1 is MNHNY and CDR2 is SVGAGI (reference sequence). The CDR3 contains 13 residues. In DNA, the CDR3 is TGTGCCAGCAGTTACTGGGCCCCTAGAGAAGCTTTCTTT. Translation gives CASSYWAPREAFF.

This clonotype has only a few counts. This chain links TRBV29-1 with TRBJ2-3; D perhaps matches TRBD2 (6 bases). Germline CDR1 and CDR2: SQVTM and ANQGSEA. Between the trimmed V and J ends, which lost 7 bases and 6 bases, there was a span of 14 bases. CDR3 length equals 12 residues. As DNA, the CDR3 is TGCAGCGCTCGGGCAGGGAGGGATACGCAGTATTTT. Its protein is CSARAGRDTQYF.

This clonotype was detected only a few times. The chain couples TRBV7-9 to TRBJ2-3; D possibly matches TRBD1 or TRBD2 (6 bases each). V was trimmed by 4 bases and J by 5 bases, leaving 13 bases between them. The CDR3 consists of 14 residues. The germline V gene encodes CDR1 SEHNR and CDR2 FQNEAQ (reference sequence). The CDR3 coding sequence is TGTGCCAGCAGCTCTAGGGGGGACCTAGATACGCAGTATTTT. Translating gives CASSSRGDLDTQYF.

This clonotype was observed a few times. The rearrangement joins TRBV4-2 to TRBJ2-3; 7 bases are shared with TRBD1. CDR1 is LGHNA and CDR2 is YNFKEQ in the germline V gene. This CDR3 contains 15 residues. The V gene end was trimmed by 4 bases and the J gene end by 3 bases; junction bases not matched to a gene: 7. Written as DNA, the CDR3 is TGTGCCAGCAGCCTCGCGACAGGGAGAACAGATACGCAGTATTTT. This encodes CASSLATGRTDTQYF.

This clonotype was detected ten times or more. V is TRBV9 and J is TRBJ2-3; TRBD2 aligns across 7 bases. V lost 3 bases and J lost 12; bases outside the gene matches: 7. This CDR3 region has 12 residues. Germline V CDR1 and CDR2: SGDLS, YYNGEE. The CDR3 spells CASSATGTTQYF. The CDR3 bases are TGTGCCAGCAGCGCAACCGGGACTACTCAGTATTTT.

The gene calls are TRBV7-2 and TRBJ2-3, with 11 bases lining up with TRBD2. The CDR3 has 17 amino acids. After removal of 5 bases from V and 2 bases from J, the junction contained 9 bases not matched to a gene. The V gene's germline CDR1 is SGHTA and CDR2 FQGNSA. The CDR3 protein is CASSLRVAGGLTDTQYF. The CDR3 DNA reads TGTGCCAGCAGCCTCCGGGTAGCGGGGGGGCTCACAGATACGCAGTATTTT.

The CDR3 DNA sequence: TGTGCCAGCAGTTCGGACGGTTTGAGCAATCAGCCCCAGCATTTT. Translation: CASSSDGLSNQPQHF. The chain couples TRBV6-2 or TRBV6-3 to TRBJ1-5; D not certain. Deletions cut 4 bases from V and 1 base from J, with 11 bases between. The CDR3 runs to 15 residues. Germline CDR1 and CDR2: MNHEY and SVGEGT.

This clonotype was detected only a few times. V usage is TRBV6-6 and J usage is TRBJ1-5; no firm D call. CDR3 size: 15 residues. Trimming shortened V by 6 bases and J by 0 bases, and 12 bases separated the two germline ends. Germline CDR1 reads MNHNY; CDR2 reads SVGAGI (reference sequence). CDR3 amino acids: CASSTDKYSNQPQHF. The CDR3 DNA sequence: TGTGCCAGCAGCACAGACAAGTATAGCAATCAGCCCCAGCATTTT.

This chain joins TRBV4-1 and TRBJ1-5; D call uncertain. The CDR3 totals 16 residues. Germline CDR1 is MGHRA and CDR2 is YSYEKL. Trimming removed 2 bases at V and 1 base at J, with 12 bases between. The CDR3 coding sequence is TGCGCCAGCAGCCAACCCGGGCAGGCCAGCAATCAGCCCCAGCATTTT. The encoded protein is CASSQPGQASNQPQHF.

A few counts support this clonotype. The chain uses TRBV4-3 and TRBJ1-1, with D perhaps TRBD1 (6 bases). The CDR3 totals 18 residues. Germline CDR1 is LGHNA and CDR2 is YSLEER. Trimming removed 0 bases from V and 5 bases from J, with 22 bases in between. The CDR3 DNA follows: TGCGCCAGCAGCCAAGATGTTTTAAGTAGCTCAAGGGGGACTGAAGCTTTCTTT. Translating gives CASSQDVLSSSRGTEAFF.

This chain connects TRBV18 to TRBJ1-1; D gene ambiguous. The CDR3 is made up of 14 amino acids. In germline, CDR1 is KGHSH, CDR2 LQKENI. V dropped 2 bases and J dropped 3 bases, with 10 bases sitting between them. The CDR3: CASSPFGSDTEAFF. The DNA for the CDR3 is TGTGCCAGCTCACCATTCGGGAGCGACACTGAAGCTTTCTTT.

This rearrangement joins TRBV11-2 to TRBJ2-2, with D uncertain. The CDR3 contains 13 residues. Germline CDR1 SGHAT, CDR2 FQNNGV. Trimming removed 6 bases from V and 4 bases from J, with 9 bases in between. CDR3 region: CASSSVGTGELFF. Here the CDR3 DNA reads TGTGCCAGCAGTTCAGTCGGCACCGGGGAGCTGTTTTTT. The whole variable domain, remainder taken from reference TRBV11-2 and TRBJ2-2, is EAGVAQSPRYKIIEKRQSVAFWCNPISGHATLYWYQQILGQGPKLLIQFQNNGVVDDSQLPKDRFSAERLKGVDSTLKIQPAKLEDSAVYLCASSSVGTGELFFGEGSRLTVL.

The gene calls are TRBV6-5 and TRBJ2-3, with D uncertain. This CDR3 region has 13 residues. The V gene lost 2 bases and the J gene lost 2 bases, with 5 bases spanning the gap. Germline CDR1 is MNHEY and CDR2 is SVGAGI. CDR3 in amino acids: CASSYKNTDTQYF. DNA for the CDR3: TGTGCCAGCAGTTACAAGAACACAGATACGCAGTATTTT.